The following is a T cell receptor beta chain sequence with its context. Its recognized antigen is unknown. The junction shows a germline mismatch at one end, possibly a read error. These data originate in a study of T cells after posttransplantation cyclophosphamide (dated by TCRdb to 2016 to 2017). Looking at the study overall: Using TRB sequencing, the study followed how the T cell repertoire rebuilt after myeloablative bone marrow transplantation with posttransplantation cyclophosphamide given as GVHD prophylaxis. Antigen receptor sequencing covered samples from 35 PTCy-treated patients and about 17 of their related bone marrow donors. Blood from all 35 or so PTCy patients who had 1-year posttransplant specimens underwent TRB sequencing. Up to 3 additional blood samples from 2 to 5.2 years after transplant were also TRB-sequenced in 3 patients, as was pretransplant blood from 4 patients. Because TRA and TRB clonality correlated tightly in several samples, later TCR analyses were limited to TRB. Public TRB sequences were compared against a database of over 3,000 sequences linked to responses to pathogens, tumor antigens, self-antigens and alloantigens. Summary of the overall study and its limitations: Across roughly 40 patients, recipient CMV seropositivity and CMV reactivation were highly associated with TRB clonality; PTCy diversity was similar to CNI/methotrexate controls. The TRB repertoires of T cells infiltrating skin or the GI tract showed only limited overlap with the TRB repertoires found in blood. Donor-recipient similarity was low at 1-2 months but increased during the first year, and donor CD8+ memory clones often dominated later blood repertoires.

On the day of marrow donation, related bone marrow donors gave peripheral blood samples. Peripheral blood and bone marrow mononuclear cells were isolated by Ficoll-Hypaque density centrifugation and cryopreserved. CD4+ and CD8+ T cells, including naive and memory subsets, were sorted by FACS on a FACSAria II. Genomic DNA was used for TRB sequencing, which was performed with the immunoSEQ assay at survey resolution or with the hsTCRB kit. The published analysis was carried out like this. The immunoSEQ software was used for initial read processing, and the LymphoSeq R package was used for repertoire analyses. Clonality was computed as 1 minus normalized Shannon entropy, and a Gini coefficient was also calculated for each TRB dataset. Phenotypes of unsorted samples were inferred by mapping TRB sequences from sorted subsets of the recipient or donor onto the same recipient's unsorted samples. TCRdb stores this immuneACCESS table with in-frame sequences only. Part of the clones is absent; in the studies checked, under half of the shortfall reflects unresolved V genes, and no reason is known for the rest. D and trimming come from the DNA, and the V and J calls and clone size come from that table. Present in this sample are about 14,000 clones, around 74% of which were seen just once. Roughly 1.2% of the sample is in the top ten clones.

CDR3 length: 13 amino acids, cysteine to phenylalanine. Only the CDR3 DNA stays, 39 bases, in frame from base 1. In the germline V gene (reference sequence), CDR1 corresponds to SSHAT and CDR2 to FNYEAQ. This receptor was obtained from a man over 45. Rearrangement joined TRBV7-7 to TRBJ1-1, and perhaps TRBD1 as D gene, on 5 matching bases. The source material was memory CD4+ T cells sorted from PBMCs. The CDR3 has the sequence CASSSDINTEAFF. The nucleotide sequence is TGTGCTAGCAGCTCGGACATTAACACTGAAGCTTTCTTT.